The rows below give T cell receptor beta chains drawn from one sample of a study of tissue T cells after allogeneic stem cell transplantation. Assay: immunoSEQ multiplex PCR; the TCRdb copy retains only in-frame clones and omits some. Among roughly 6,100 clones, nearly 70% were seen once, and the ten largest hold around 6.7%. Sequenced here: tissue from the rectum, sampled at autopsy. These receptors all come from a woman between 18 and 50 years old with breast cancer. CDR3s include the opening cysteine and the closing phenylalanine or tryptophan. Each record gives: J gene, D gene, clone size, V gene, CDR3 DNA, CDR3 protein. A D gene is named only where the DNA matches it firmly. The size entry is marked missing in some rows and otherwise reads once, few, many or a size class.

j_gene: TRBJ2-5; d_gene: TRBD1; abundance: .; v_gene: TRBV13; CDR3nt: TGTGCCAGCAGCGGACAGGGGGCTAATTGGGAGACCCAGTACTTC; CDR3aa: CASSGQGANWETQYF
j_gene: TRBJ1-1; d_gene: .; abundance: .; v_gene: TRBV5-1; CDR3nt: TGCGCCAGCAGCCCCTCCAGGACGCGAAGGGACACTGAAGCTTTCTTT; CDR3aa: CASSPSRTRRDTEAFF
j_gene: TRBJ1-5; d_gene: TRBD1; abundance: .; v_gene: TRBV7-2; CDR3nt: TGTGCCAGCAGCTTAGACGGCGGGACAGGGGATCAGCCCCAGCATTTT; CDR3aa: CASSLDGGTGDQPQHF
j_gene: TRBJ2-7; d_gene: TRBD1; abundance: .; v_gene: TRBV3-1/TRBV3-2; CDR3nt: TGTGCCAGCAGCCGAGGACAGGGATCCTACGAGCAGTACTTC; CDR3aa: CASSRGQGSYEQYF
j_gene: TRBJ1-1; d_gene: TRBD1; abundance: .; v_gene: TRBV27; CDR3nt: TGTGCCAGCAGTTTCCGGGCCGCTAGACAGGGTAGATGGCTGAACACTGAAGCTTTCTTT; CDR3aa: CASSFRAARQGRWLNTEAFF
j_gene: TRBJ1-2; d_gene: .; abundance: .; v_gene: TRBV6-5; CDR3nt: TGTGCCAGCAGTTTACTCGGGGCTAACTATGGCTACACCTTC; CDR3aa: CASSLLGANYGYTF
j_gene: TRBJ2-3; d_gene: TRBD2; abundance: .; v_gene: TRBV7-2; CDR3nt: TGTGCCAGCAGCCTCATTGGAGCGGGGGCAGATACGCAGTATTTT; CDR3aa: CASSLIGAGADTQYF
j_gene: TRBJ2-1; d_gene: .; abundance: few; v_gene: TRBV18; CDR3nt: TGTGCCAGCTCACCACAGGGCTCCTACAATGAGCAGTTCTTC; CDR3aa: CASSPQGSYNEQFF
j_gene: TRBJ2-3; d_gene: TRBD2; abundance: .; v_gene: TRBV4-3; CDR3nt: TGCGCCAGCTGCCCCTCTGCGACTAGCGGGGGGCCTAGCACAGATACGCAGTATTTT; CDR3aa: CASCPSATSGGPSTDTQYF
j_gene: TRBJ2-7; d_gene: TRBD2; abundance: .; v_gene: TRBV9; CDR3nt: TGTGCCAGCAGCGTAGGCGTAGCGGGTGGCTCCTACGAGCAGTACTTC; CDR3aa: CASSVGVAGGSYEQYF
j_gene: TRBJ2-2; d_gene: TRBD2; abundance: .; v_gene: TRBV4-3; CDR3nt: TGCGCCAGCAGCCAAGAACCCGCGGGAGGGCCGAGCGGGGAGCTGTTTTTT; CDR3aa: CASSQEPAGGPSGELFF
j_gene: TRBJ1-2; d_gene: .; abundance: once; v_gene: TRBV2; CDR3nt: TGTGCCAGCCTCGTCGGGGAGGTCGGGAACTATGGCTACACCTTC; CDR3aa: CASLVGEVGNYGYTF
j_gene: TRBJ2-3; d_gene: .; abundance: .; v_gene: TRBV19; CDR3nt: TGTGCCAGTAGTATTATGGATACGCAGTATTTT; CDR3aa: CASSIMDTQYF
j_gene: TRBJ1-2; d_gene: .; abundance: .; v_gene: TRBV7-2; CDR3nt: TGTGCCAGCAGCTTCGGCCAGGGAGGCTACACCTTC; CDR3aa: CASSFGQGGYTF
j_gene: TRBJ2-7; d_gene: .; abundance: .; v_gene: TRBV6-5; CDR3nt: TGTGCCAGCAGTTACTTAGGGGAGAACGAGCAGTACTTC; CDR3aa: CASSYLGENEQYF
j_gene: TRBJ1-5; d_gene: TRBD1; abundance: .; v_gene: TRBV28; CDR3nt: TGTGCCAGCCAGGGGGGCGGGACAGGGGTATTCGGGAGCAATCAGCCCCAGCATTTT; CDR3aa: CASQGGGTGVFGSNQPQHF
j_gene: TRBJ1-5; d_gene: .; abundance: .; v_gene: TRBV24-1; CDR3nt: TGTGCCACCAGTGATTCGTCTTTTAATCAGCCCCAGCATTTT; CDR3aa: CATSDSSFNQPQHF
j_gene: TRBJ2-7; d_gene: .; abundance: .; v_gene: TRBV18; CDR3nt: TGTGCCAGCTCACCGCAAGGACAGCGTTCCTACGAGCAGTACTTC; CDR3aa: CASSPQGQRSYEQYF
j_gene: TRBJ2-1; d_gene: .; abundance: .; v_gene: TRBV9; CDR3nt: TGTGCCAGCAGCGTGGGACTCGGGAGCTACAATGAGCAGTTCTTC; CDR3aa: CASSVGLGSYNEQFF
j_gene: TRBJ1-5; d_gene: TRBD1; abundance: large; v_gene: TRBV28; CDR3nt: TGTGCCAGCAGGGCTCCCTCGACAGGGATCTTTTTTCAGCCCCAGCATTTT; CDR3aa: CASRAPSTGIFFQPQHF
j_gene: TRBJ2-6; d_gene: .; abundance: .; v_gene: TRBV2; CDR3nt: TGTGCCAGCAGTTCCGGGGCCAACGTCCTGACTTTC; CDR3aa: CASSSGANVLTF
j_gene: TRBJ2-3; d_gene: .; abundance: .; v_gene: TRBV12-3/TRBV12-4; CDR3nt: TGTGCCAGCCGCCGAGACACAGATACGCAGTATTTT; CDR3aa: CASRRDTDTQYF
j_gene: TRBJ1-6; d_gene: TRBD1; abundance: .; v_gene: TRBV30; CDR3nt: TGTGCCTGGAGTCGGGACAGTAATTCACCCCTCCACTTT; CDR3aa: CAWSRDSNSPLHF
j_gene: TRBJ2-4; d_gene: TRBD2; abundance: few; v_gene: TRBV6-4; CDR3nt: TGTGCCAGCAGACGGGAAGCGGGAGGGGGAAACATTCAGTACTTC; CDR3aa: CASRREAGGGNIQYF
j_gene: TRBJ2-3; d_gene: .; abundance: .; v_gene: TRBV4-3; CDR3nt: TGCGCCAGCAGCCAAGGGACAGCCGGGAACACAGATACGCAGTATTTT; CDR3aa: CASSQGTAGNTDTQYF
j_gene: TRBJ1-4; d_gene: .; abundance: .; v_gene: TRBV19; CDR3nt: TGTGCCACCGGCAGACCCACTGCAAATGAAAAACTGTTTTTT; CDR3aa: CATGRPTANEKLFF
j_gene: TRBJ1-2; d_gene: TRBD1; abundance: .; v_gene: TRBV27; CDR3nt: TGTGCCAGCAGTTTCCCGGGACAGGGGAAGAGTGGCTACACCTTC; CDR3aa: CASSFPGQGKSGYTF
j_gene: TRBJ1-2; d_gene: .; abundance: .; v_gene: TRBV7-9; CDR3nt: TGTGCCAGCAGCTCTTACTTGGGTCGGACCTTC; CDR3aa: CASSSYLGRTF
j_gene: TRBJ2-3; d_gene: TRBD2; abundance: few; v_gene: TRBV14; CDR3nt: TGTGCCAGCAGCCAAGCTTCCGGGACTAGGACTAGCACAGATACGCAGTATTTT; CDR3aa: CASSQASGTRTSTDTQYF
j_gene: TRBJ1-6; d_gene: .; abundance: .; v_gene: TRBV6-5; CDR3nt: TGTGCCAGCAGGGCAGGGTTATATTCACCCCTCCACTTT; CDR3aa: CASRAGLYSPLHF
j_gene: TRBJ1-1; d_gene: .; abundance: .; v_gene: TRBV20-1; CDR3nt: TGCAGTGCTAGTCGGCGGGTGAACACTGAAGCTTTCTTT; CDR3aa: CSASRRVNTEAFF
j_gene: TRBJ2-2; d_gene: .; abundance: .; v_gene: TRBV9; CDR3nt: TGTGCCAGCAGCCCCCAGTGGGGGCTAGGCACCGGGGAGCTGTTTTTT; CDR3aa: CASSPQWGLGTGELFF
j_gene: TRBJ2-3; d_gene: .; abundance: .; v_gene: TRBV7-7; CDR3nt: TGTGCTAGCAGCCCCGGACCTACAGATACGCAGTATTTT; CDR3aa: CASSPGPTDTQYF
j_gene: TRBJ1-2; d_gene: .; abundance: few; v_gene: TRBV7-2; CDR3nt: TGTGCCAGCAGCTTAGGGAGGACCGCAGCCTATGGCTACACCTTC; CDR3aa: CASSLGRTAAYGYTF
j_gene: TRBJ2-7; d_gene: .; abundance: .; v_gene: TRBV7-8; CDR3nt: TGTGCCAGCAGCTTAGGCGTCCAGGCATACGAGCAGTACTTC; CDR3aa: CASSLGVQAYEQYF
j_gene: TRBJ1-1; d_gene: .; abundance: .; v_gene: TRBV24-1; CDR3nt: TGTGCCACCAGTTCCACAGGGTACACTGAAGCTTTCTTT; CDR3aa: CATSSTGYTEAFF
j_gene: TRBJ1-6; d_gene: .; abundance: .; v_gene: TRBV5-4; CDR3nt: TGTGCCAGCAGCTTCCGGGACTATAATTCACCCCTCCACTTT; CDR3aa: CASSFRDYNSPLHF
j_gene: TRBJ2-3; d_gene: TRBD2; abundance: .; v_gene: TRBV30; CDR3nt: TGTGCTTACGGCCCAGCGGGAGTAGGGACAGATACGCAGTATTTT; CDR3aa: CAYGPAGVGTDTQYF
j_gene: TRBJ2-1; d_gene: .; abundance: .; v_gene: TRBV27; CDR3nt: TGTGCCAGCAGTTCCCCGGGGGCTTCATATTACAATGAGCAGTTCTTC; CDR3aa: CASSSPGASYYNEQFF
j_gene: TRBJ1-2; d_gene: .; abundance: once; v_gene: TRBV6-2/TRBV6-3; CDR3nt: TGTGCCAGCAGTTACTCGATATATGGCTACACCTTC; CDR3aa: CASSYSIYGYTF
j_gene: TRBJ1-2; d_gene: .; abundance: .; v_gene: TRBV7-2; CDR3nt: TGTGCCAGCAGCTTAGGTGTGGGGTATGGCTACACCTTC; CDR3aa: CASSLGVGYGYTF
j_gene: TRBJ1-3; d_gene: .; abundance: .; v_gene: TRBV7-8; CDR3nt: TGTGCCAGCAGCAAAGGATATTTGGACTATTCCTGGGACACCATATATTTT; CDR3aa: CASSKGYLDYSWDTIYF
j_gene: TRBJ2-1; d_gene: TRBD2; abundance: once; v_gene: TRBV11-2; CDR3nt: TGTGCCAGCAGCTTAGATCTCGGTCTAGCGGGTTACAATGAGCAGTTCTTC; CDR3aa: CASSLDLGLAGYNEQFF
j_gene: TRBJ1-2; d_gene: .; abundance: .; v_gene: TRBV19; CDR3nt: TGTGCCACATACCTCGGGGGCGGGGAGTTACAAGCTGGCTACACCTTC; CDR3aa: CATYLGGGELQAGYTF
j_gene: TRBJ1-1; d_gene: TRBD1; abundance: .; v_gene: TRBV7-8; CDR3nt: TGTGCCAGCAGAACAGGGGGCAGGTACACTGAAGCTTTCTTT; CDR3aa: CASRTGGRYTEAFF
j_gene: TRBJ1-3; d_gene: .; abundance: .; v_gene: TRBV9; CDR3nt: TGTGCCAGCAGCGATGGGGGCTCTGGAAACACCATATATTTT; CDR3aa: CASSDGGSGNTIYF
j_gene: TRBJ2-1; d_gene: TRBD2; abundance: .; v_gene: TRBV7-3; CDR3nt: TGTGCCAGCAGCGTTAGCGGGAGCTCCTACAATGAGCAGTTCTTC; CDR3aa: CASSVSGSSYNEQFF
j_gene: TRBJ1-6; d_gene: .; abundance: .; v_gene: TRBV7-2; CDR3nt: TGTGCCAGCGGCGGGTTAACAAATTCACCCCTCCACTTT; CDR3aa: CASGGLTNSPLHF
j_gene: TRBJ1-4; d_gene: TRBD1; abundance: .; v_gene: TRBV28; CDR3nt: TGTGCCAGCAGCATAGAAGCAGGGGGCGCGGTAGAAAAACTGTTTTTT; CDR3aa: CASSIEAGGAVEKLFF
j_gene: TRBJ1-4; d_gene: TRBD1; abundance: few; v_gene: TRBV29-1; CDR3nt: TGCAGCGTTGGGGACAGCCAAAATGAAAAACTGTTTTTT; CDR3aa: CSVGDSQNEKLFF
j_gene: TRBJ1-2; d_gene: .; abundance: .; v_gene: TRBV18; CDR3nt: TGTGCCAGCTCAGGGACCGTAGCTAACTATGGCTACACCTTC; CDR3aa: CASSGTVANYGYTF
j_gene: TRBJ2-7; d_gene: TRBD2; abundance: few; v_gene: TRBV27; CDR3nt: TGTGCCAGCAGTCCCGCGGGAGGGCCCCAAACCTACGAGCAGTACTTC; CDR3aa: CASSPAGGPQTYEQYF
j_gene: TRBJ1-1; d_gene: .; abundance: .; v_gene: TRBV14; CDR3nt: TGTGCCAGCAGCCTCCTCGCCGGGGCGCGGGGCACTGAAGCTTTCTTT; CDR3aa: CASSLLAGARGTEAFF
j_gene: TRBJ2-3; d_gene: TRBD2; abundance: few; v_gene: TRBV19; CDR3nt: TGTGCCAGCCACTTTAGCGGGAGTAATACGCAGTATTTT; CDR3aa: CASHFSGSNTQYF
j_gene: TRBJ2-5; d_gene: TRBD2; abundance: .; v_gene: TRBV6-6; CDR3nt: TGTGCCAGCAGTTACCGTCTAGCGGGGAAGGAGACCCAGTACTTC; CDR3aa: CASSYRLAGKETQYF
j_gene: TRBJ1-1; d_gene: .; abundance: .; v_gene: TRBV29-1; CDR3nt: TGCAGCGTTGAACCGTCCGGGCAATCAGGGATAGCTTTCTTT; CDR3aa: CSVEPSGQSGIAFF
j_gene: TRBJ2-3; d_gene: .; abundance: .; v_gene: TRBV7-2; CDR3nt: TGTGCCAGCGGTCGCGACAGCACAGATACGCAGTATTTT; CDR3aa: CASGRDSTDTQYF
j_gene: TRBJ1-1; d_gene: .; abundance: few; v_gene: TRBV29-1; CDR3nt: TGCAGCGTTGTCGGGAAGGGAAACACTGAAGCTTTCTTT; CDR3aa: CSVVGKGNTEAFF
j_gene: TRBJ2-5; d_gene: .; abundance: .; v_gene: TRBV12-3/TRBV12-4; CDR3nt: TGTGCCAGCAGTTTAAGAGAGACCCAGTACTTC; CDR3aa: CASSLRETQYF
j_gene: TRBJ2-7; d_gene: .; abundance: .; v_gene: TRBV5-1; CDR3nt: TGCGCCAGCAGTCGTTCGCCCGGGGGAGACGAGCAGTACTTC; CDR3aa: CASSRSPGGDEQYF